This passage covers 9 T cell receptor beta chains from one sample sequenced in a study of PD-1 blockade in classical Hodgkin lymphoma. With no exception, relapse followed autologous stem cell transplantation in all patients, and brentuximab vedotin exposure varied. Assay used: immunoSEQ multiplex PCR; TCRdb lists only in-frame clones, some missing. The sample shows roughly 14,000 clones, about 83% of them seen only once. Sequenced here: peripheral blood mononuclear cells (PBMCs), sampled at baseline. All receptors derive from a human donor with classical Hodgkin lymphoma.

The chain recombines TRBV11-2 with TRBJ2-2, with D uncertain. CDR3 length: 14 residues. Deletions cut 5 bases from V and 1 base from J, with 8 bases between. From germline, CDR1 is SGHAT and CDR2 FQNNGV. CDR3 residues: CASSPAQNTGELFF. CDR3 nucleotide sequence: TGTGCCAGCAGCCCCGCCCAGAACACCGGGGAGCTGTTTTTT.

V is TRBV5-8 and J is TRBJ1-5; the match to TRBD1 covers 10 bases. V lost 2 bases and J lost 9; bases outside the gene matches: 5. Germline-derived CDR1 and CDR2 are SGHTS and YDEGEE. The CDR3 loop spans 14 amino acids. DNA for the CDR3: TGTGCCAGCAGCTTCACGGACAGGGGGACGCCCCAGCATTTT. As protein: CASSFTDRGTPQHF. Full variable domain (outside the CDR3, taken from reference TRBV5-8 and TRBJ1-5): EAGVTQSPTHLIKTRGQQATLRCSPISGHTSVYWYQQALGLGLQFLLWYDEGEERNRGNFPPRFSGRQFPNYSSELNVNALELEDSALYLCASSFTDRGTPQHFGDGTRLSIL.

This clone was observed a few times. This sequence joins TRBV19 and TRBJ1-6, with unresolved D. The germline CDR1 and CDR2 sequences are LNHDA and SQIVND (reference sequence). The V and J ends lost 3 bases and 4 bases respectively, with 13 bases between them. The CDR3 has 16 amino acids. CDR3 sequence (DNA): TGTGCCAGTAGTATGACCGGTATTACTTATAATTCACCCCTCCACTTT. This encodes CASSMTGITYNSPLHF.

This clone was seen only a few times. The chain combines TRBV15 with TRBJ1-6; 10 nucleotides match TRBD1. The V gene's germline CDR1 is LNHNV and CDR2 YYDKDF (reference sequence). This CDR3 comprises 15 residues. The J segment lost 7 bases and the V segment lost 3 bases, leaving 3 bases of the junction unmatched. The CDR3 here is CATSRETGGNSPLHF. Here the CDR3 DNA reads TGTGCCACCAGCAGGGAGACAGGGGGCAATTCACCCCTCCACTTT.

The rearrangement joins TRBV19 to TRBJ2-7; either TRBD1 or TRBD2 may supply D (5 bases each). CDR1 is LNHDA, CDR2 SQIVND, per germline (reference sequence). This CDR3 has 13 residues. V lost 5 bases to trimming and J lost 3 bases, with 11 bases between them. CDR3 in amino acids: CASSARDGYEQYV. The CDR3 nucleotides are TGTGCCAGTAGTGCCCGGGACGGCTACGAGCAGTACGTC.

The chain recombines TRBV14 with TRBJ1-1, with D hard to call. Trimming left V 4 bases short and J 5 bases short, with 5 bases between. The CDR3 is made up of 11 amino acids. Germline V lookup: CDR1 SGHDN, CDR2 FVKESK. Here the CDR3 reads CASSLLTEAFF. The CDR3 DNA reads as TGTGCCAGCAGCCTCCTGACTGAAGCTTTCTTT.

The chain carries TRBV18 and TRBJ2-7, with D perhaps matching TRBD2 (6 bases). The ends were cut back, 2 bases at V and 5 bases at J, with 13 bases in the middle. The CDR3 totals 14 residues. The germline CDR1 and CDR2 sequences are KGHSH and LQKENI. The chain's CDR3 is CASSPSGGFHEQYF. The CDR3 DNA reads TGTGCCAGCTCACCATCTGGAGGGTTCCACGAGCAGTACTTC. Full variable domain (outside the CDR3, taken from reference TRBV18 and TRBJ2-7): NAGVMQNPRHLVRRRGQEARLRCSPMKGHSHVYWYRQLPEEGLKFMVYLQKENIIDESGMPKERFSAEFPKEGPSILRIQQVVRGDSAAYFCASSPSGGFHEQYFGPGTRLTVT.

CDR3 DNA sequence: TGTGCCAGCAGCTTGGCCGGGACAGTCTCCTACGAGCAGTACTTC. It codes for CASSLAGTVSYEQYF. The chain uses TRBV5-4 and TRBJ2-7; 7 nucleotides agree with TRBD1. The ends lost 0 bases at V and 0 bases at J; junction bases unmatched: 3. CDR3 length: 15 amino acids. Germline lookup yields CDR1 SGHNT and CDR2 YYREEE (reference sequence).

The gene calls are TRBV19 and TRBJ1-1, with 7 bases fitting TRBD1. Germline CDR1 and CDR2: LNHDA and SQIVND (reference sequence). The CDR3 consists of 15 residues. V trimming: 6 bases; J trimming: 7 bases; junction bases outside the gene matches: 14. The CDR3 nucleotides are TGTGCCAGTAGACCCCTTCTTGGACAGGTGATTGAAGCTTTCTTT. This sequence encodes CASRPLLGQVIEAFF.